This T cell receptor beta chain was retrieved from a study of Ad26.COV2.S vaccination and SARS-CoV-2 variants. Sequenced by immunoSEQ multiplex PCR; TCRdb stores in-frame clones only, minus some. The sample holds roughly 350,000 clones, approximately 86% seen once. On this clone itself: Its cognate antigen is unknown.

Findings and caveats of the study: Measurement of non-spike TCR breadth gave similar results in vaccine and placebo recipients.

CDR3 length: 11 residues. Germline CDR1 is SGHDT and CDR2 is YYEEEE. V was shortened by 2 bases and J by 4 bases, with 2 bases between the two germline ends. Treatment: around 19 received Ad26.COV2.S at low or high dose, single or two shots; 5 received placebo; per-sample allocation not given. Samples were taken on day 63 after the first vaccine or placebo injection. The sample was peripheral blood, taken in a trial of Ad26.COV2.S vaccine versus placebo. This clonotype was obtained from a person between 18 and 60 years old who received the Ad26.COV2.S COVID-19 vaccine or a placebo. V gene TRBV5-6 combines with J gene TRBJ2-3, with D unresolved. The CDR3 loop reads CASSFADTQYF. The DNA of the CDR3 is TGTGCCAGCAGCTTCGCAGATACGCAGTATTTT.